These T cell receptor beta chains were read from a single sample in a study of shared T cell receptors in the human thymus. Data came from immunoSEQ multiplex PCR; TCRdb stores just in-frame clones and leaves some out. The sample has about 380,000 clones, 95% seen once; the top ten hold roughly 0.02%. The sequenced sample was thymocytes. All receptors come from a human donor. Each CDR3 is given with its conserved first and last residue. D genes are given only for firm matches. Size values are once, few and many counts, or a class for expanded clones, and some rows have none.

d_call | j_call | clone_size | v_call | cdr3_aa | cdr3_nt
TRBD1 | TRBJ2-7 | . | TRBV2 | CASGSPDRDPYEQYF | TGTGCCAGCGGGTCCCCGGACAGGGATCCCTACGAGCAGTACTTC
. | TRBJ2-1 | . | TRBV7-3 | CASSPARGHGNEQFF | TGTGCCAGCAGCCCTGCTAGGGGACACGGTAATGAGCAGTTCTTC
. | TRBJ2-1 | . | TRBV19 | CASSAPGRLNEQFF | TGTGCCAGTAGTGCGCCCGGCCGTCTAAATGAGCAGTTCTTC
. | TRBJ2-1 | . | TRBV7-9 | CASSSPEGFVNEQFF | TGTGCCAGCAGTTCGCCGGAGGGGTTCGTCAATGAGCAGTTCTTC
. | TRBJ2-5 | . | TRBV27 | CASSSLGGSETQYF | TGTGCCAGCAGTTCCCTCGGGGGTAGTGAGACCCAGTACTTC
. | TRBJ2-2 | . | TRBV25-1 | CASTRESGELFF | TGTGCCAGCACCCGGGAGTCCGGGGAGCTGTTTTTT
TRBD2 | TRBJ2-1 | . | TRBV11-1 | CASSSAGSSYNEQFF | TGTGCCAGCAGTTCAGCGGGAAGCTCCTACAATGAGCAGTTCTTC
. | TRBJ1-1 | . | TRBV9 | CASSVGVSSRSTEAFF | TGTGCCAGCAGCGTAGGGGTGTCGTCCAGAAGCACTGAAGCTTTCTTT
. | TRBJ2-6 | . | TRBV18 | CASSQTGTGDSGANVLTF | TGTGCCAGCTCACAGACCGGGACTGGGGACTCTGGGGCCAACGTCCTGACTTTC
. | TRBJ2-7 | . | TRBV18 | CASSPQVSIRYEQYF | TGTGCCAGCTCACCCCAAGTTAGTATTCGATACGAGCAGTACTTC
TRBD1 | TRBJ1-2 | . | TRBV2 | CASSENRGYGYTF | TGTGCCAGCAGTGAAAACAGGGGCTATGGCTACACCTTC
. | TRBJ1-1 | . | TRBV4-1 | CASSQGQGLNTEAFF | TGCGCCAGCAGCCAGGGTCAGGGCCTGAACACTGAAGCTTTCTTT
TRBD1 | TRBJ1-2 | . | TRBV6-5 | CASRPGQELYGYTF | TGTGCCAGCAGGCCCGGACAGGAACTCTATGGCTACACCTTC
TRBD1 | TRBJ2-1 | . | TRBV2 | CASSDMGQGYNEQFF | TGTGCCAGCAGTGATATGGGACAGGGCTACAATGAGCAGTTCTTC
. | TRBJ1-2 | . | TRBV5-1 | CASSPGTNRANYGYTF | TGCGCCAGCAGCCCTGGGACCAACAGAGCTAACTATGGCTACACCTTC
. | TRBJ2-3 | . | TRBV4-3 | CASSYGAGIYTDTQYF | TGCGCCAGCAGCTACGGAGCAGGGATATACACAGATACGCAGTATTTT
. | TRBJ1-4 | . | TRBV6-1 | CASSKGFLTEKLFF | TGTGCCAGCAGTAAGGGGTTCTTGACGGAAAAACTGTTTTTT
TRBD2 | TRBJ2-1 | . | TRBV7-2 | CASSFRVFGAGGCRNEQFF | TGTGCCAGCAGCTTTAGGGTGTTCGGAGCGGGAGGGTGCCGCAATGAGCAGTTCTTC
TRBD2 | TRBJ2-3 | once | TRBV9 | CASSPGLISGGADTQYF | TGTGCCAGCAGCCCGGGACTAATTTCGGGGGGGGCAGATACGCAGTATTTT
TRBD2 | TRBJ2-1 | . | TRBV2 | CASSEAPPSTSALSYNEQFF | TGTGCCAGCAGTGAAGCTCCTCCGTCGACTAGCGCCTTATCCTACAATGAGCAGTTCTTC
TRBD2 | TRBJ2-1 | . | TRBV27 | CASSPRDGGWLAGGPQYNEQFF | TGTGCCAGCAGTCCCAGAGATGGGGGTTGGCTAGCGGGAGGGCCTCAATACAATGAGCAGTTCTTC
. | TRBJ2-3 | . | TRBV19 | CASSIVSGTDTQYF | TGTGCCAGTAGTATCGTGTCGGGCACAGATACGCAGTATTTT
TRBD2 | TRBJ2-1 | . | TRBV28 | CASLAGSKEQFF | TGTGCCAGTCTAGCGGGATCAAAGGAGCAGTTCTTC
. | TRBJ1-2 | . | TRBV5-8 | CASSLSRDTNYGYTF | TGTGCCAGCAGCTTGAGTAGGGACACTAACTATGGCTACACCTTC
. | TRBJ1-1 | . | TRBV19 | CASTSIWEGGTEAFF | TGTGCCAGTACCTCCATCTGGGAGGGTGGAACTGAAGCTTTCTTT
. | TRBJ2-7 | . | TRBV28 | CASSHYRAEQYF | TGTGCCAGCAGTCATTACAGGGCCGAGCAGTACTTC
. | TRBJ1-5 | . | TRBV28 | CASSTSRGAAQHF | TGTGCCAGCAGTACCAGCCGAGGGGCAGCCCAGCATTTT
TRBD1 | TRBJ1-1 | . | TRBV28 | CASSPETGGVSNTEAFF | TGTGCCAGCAGCCCGGAGACAGGGGGCGTATCGAACACTGAAGCTTTCTTT
. | TRBJ2-7 | . | TRBV1 | CTSSPRRGREGHEQYF | TGCACCAGCAGCCCACGCCGAGGGCGGGAGGGCCACGAGCAGTACTTC
. | TRBJ2-7 | . | TRBV7-8 | CASSSWTGGGVYEQYF | TGTGCCAGCAGCTCATGGACTGGAGGGGGAGTCTACGAGCAGTACTTC